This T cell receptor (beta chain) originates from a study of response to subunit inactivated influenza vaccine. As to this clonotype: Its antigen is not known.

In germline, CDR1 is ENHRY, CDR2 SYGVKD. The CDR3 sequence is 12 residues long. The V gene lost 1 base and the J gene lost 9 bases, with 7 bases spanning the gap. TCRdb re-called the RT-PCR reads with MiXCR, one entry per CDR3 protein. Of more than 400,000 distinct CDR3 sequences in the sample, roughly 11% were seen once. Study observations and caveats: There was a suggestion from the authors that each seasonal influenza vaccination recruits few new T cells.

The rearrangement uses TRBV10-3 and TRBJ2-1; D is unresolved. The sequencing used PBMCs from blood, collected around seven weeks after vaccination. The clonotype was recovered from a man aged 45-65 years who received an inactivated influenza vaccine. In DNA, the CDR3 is TGTGCCATCAGTGAGTTTGGAGTTGAGCAGTTCTTC. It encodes CAISEFGVEQFF.